This record looks at one T cell receptor beta chain sequence and its context. These data originate in a study of CD8 T cells in Susac syndrome. Trimming at V came to 5 bases and at J to 6 bases, leaving 5 bases not matched to a gene. The germline V gene encodes CDR1 DFQATT and CDR2 SNEGSKA (reference sequence). The CDR3 totals 14 residues. Reverse transcription of 0.5 to 1 ug RNA used random hexamers. TCRdb independently ran MiXCR on the immunoSEQ multiplex PCR reads; one entry per CDR3 protein. The table has approximately 120,000 distinct CDR3 sequences, roughly 96% seen once; the top ten hold under 0.1%.

The V and J genes are TRBV20-1 and TRBJ2-2; 11 positions match TRBD2. This TCR came from a human donor in good health. The sequenced sample was CD4+ T cells from PBMCs. In DNA form, the CDR3 reads TGCAGTGCTCCGCTAGCGGGGGGTTCCGGGGAGCTGTTTTTT. The encoded protein is CSAPLAGGSGELFF.